This entry concerns a single TCR beta chain. The antigen remains unidentified. V gave up 0 bases and J gave up 14 bases, with 20 bases separating them. The CDR3 is 15 residues long. Germline loops: CDR1 SGDLS, CDR2 YYNGEE. This sample was included in a study of T cell responses to AZD1222 COVID-19 vaccine. Study findings and constraints: In a largely white British group with more females than males, clonal diversity was possibly underestimated. As reported, nearly half of all spike-specific TCRs target variant regions that are unmutated. Once two AZD1222 doses were given, Spike-specific TCR breadth and depth went up. At 160-218 and 743-854, vaccine-associated CD4 TCRs were dominant, and they spanned spike.

The method was immunoSEQ multiplex PCR; TCRdb's version includes in-frame clones alone and lacks a portion of them. Here the sample spans about 75,000 clones, 88% being singletons. The receptor was derived from an adult who received the MenACWY meningococcal vaccine as a control. V gene TRBV9 combines with J gene TRBJ1-4; no clear D gene. This specimen was peripheral blood, taken 28 days after the second dose of the MenACWY control vaccine. For the CDR3, the DNA is TGTGCCAGCAGCGTAGCGATGTCGAGCACGGGTAGGCTGTTTTTT. Translation gives CASSVAMSSTGRLFF.